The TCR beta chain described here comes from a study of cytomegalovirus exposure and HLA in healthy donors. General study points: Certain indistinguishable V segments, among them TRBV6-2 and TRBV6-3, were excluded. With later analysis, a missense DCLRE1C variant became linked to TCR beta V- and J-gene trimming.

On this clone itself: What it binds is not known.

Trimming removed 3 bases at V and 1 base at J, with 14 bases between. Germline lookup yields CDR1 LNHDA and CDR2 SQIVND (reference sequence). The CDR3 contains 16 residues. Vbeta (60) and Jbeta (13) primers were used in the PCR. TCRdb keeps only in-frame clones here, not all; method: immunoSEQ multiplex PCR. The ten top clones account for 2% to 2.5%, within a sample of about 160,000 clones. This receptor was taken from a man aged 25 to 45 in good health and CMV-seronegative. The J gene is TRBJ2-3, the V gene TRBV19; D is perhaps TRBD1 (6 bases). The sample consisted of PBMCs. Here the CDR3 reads CASSMAAGAGTDTQYF. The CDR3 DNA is TGTGCCAGTAGTATGGCAGCAGGGGCCGGCACAGATACGCAGTATTTT.